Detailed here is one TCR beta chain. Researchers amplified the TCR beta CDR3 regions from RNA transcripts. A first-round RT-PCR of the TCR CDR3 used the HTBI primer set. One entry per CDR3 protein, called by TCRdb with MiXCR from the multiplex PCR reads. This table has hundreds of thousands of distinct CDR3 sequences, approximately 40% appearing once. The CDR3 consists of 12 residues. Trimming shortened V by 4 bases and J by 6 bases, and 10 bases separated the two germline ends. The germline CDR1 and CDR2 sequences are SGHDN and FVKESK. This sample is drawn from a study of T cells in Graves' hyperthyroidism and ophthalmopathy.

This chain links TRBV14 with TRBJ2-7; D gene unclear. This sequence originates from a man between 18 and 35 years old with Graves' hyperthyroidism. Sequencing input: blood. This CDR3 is CASSLTRGEQYF. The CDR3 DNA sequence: TGTGCCAGCAGCCTTACACGTGGCGAGCAGTACTTC.